This T cell receptor (beta chain) stems from a study of regulatory T cells in long-lasting Graves disease. The wider study: Prior antithyroid drug treatment in newly diagnosed Graves' patients lasted under 3 months. Study results and limitations: Persistent-disease Graves' patients showed less TCR diversity than new cases. Favored usage of TRBV28, TRBJ1-2 and TRBJ2-5 was recorded in persistent disease.

About this clonotype itself: Its specificity is not known.

As to time point: newly diagnosed GD, antithyroid drugs for less than 3 months. PBMC RNA was the source of the TCR library. Arm-PCR of CDR3 regions with iRepertoire HTBI primers generated TCR beta libraries. Each CDR3 protein gets one entry after TCRdb re-called the multiplex PCR reads with MiXCR. The repertoire holds about 540,000 distinct CDR3 sequences, with approximately 13% as singletons. This CDR3 has 12 residues. Trimming cost V 2 bases and J 7 bases, with 9 bases left between them. Germline CDR1 SGHAT, CDR2 FQNNGV. The same specimen was also included in a second study, on T cells in Graves' hyperthyroidism and ophthalmopathy. From that paper: It was uncontrolled infection, other autoimmune disease, pregnancy or lactation that excluded patients.

Source: peripheral blood mononuclear cells (PBMCs), taken at new diagnosis, from a patient treated with antithyroid drugs. The genes are TRBV11-2 and TRBJ2-7; D is uncertain. The TCR sequence derives from a man younger than 40 with Graves disease. CDR3 in DNA: TGTGCCAGCAGCTTAATCAGTTTGGAGCAGTACTTC. Its protein product is CASSLISLEQYF.